Here is one T cell receptor (beta chain) with its context. What it recognizes is unknown. The sample is drawn from a study of beta chain features in type 1 diabetes. Study-level findings and limits: Across all four CD4+ subsets, people with type 1 diabetes showed modestly shorter TCRB CDR3s.

cDNA synthesis used the whole RNA isolate, giving expressed TCRB sequences. Profiled with immunoSEQ multiplex PCR; TCRdb holds only in-frame clones, not every one. Altogether roughly 150,000 clones are present, just over 8% being singletons, with the ten largest covering about 0.5%. The V gene's germline CDR1 is SGHAT and CDR2 FQNNGV. The CDR3 is 14 residues long. Trimming left V 1 base short and J 1 base short, with 6 bases between. The chain has TRBV11-2 and TRBJ2-3; D not certain. This TCR derives from a woman between 18 and 30 years old with type 1 diabetes. Sequenced: central memory CD4+ T cells from blood. CDR3 sequence reads: CASSLVVGTDTQYF. The CDR3 coding sequence is TGTGCCAGCAGCTTAGTCGTCGGCACAGATACGCAGTATTTT.